A selection of T cell receptor beta chains follows, all from one sample in a study of T-cell memory formation after mild COVID-19. TCRdb called the 5' RACE reads again in MiXCR, with one record for every CDR3 protein. Of hundreds of thousands of distinct CDR3 sequences detected, 15% to 20% appear once; the ten largest clones hold approximately 13%. Sequencing used PBMCs or a T cell subset sorted from them (not recorded which). All receptors derive from an adult woman who had mild COVID-19 (a few samples of this study predate the infection). Cell type and time point are not known. The CDR3 runs from the conserved cysteine through the conserved F or W. D genes are given only for firm matches. The size entry is marked missing in some rows and otherwise reads once, few, many or a size class.

d_gene: TRBD1; j_gene: TRBJ1-6; v_gene: TRBV19; len: 16; abundance: .; CDR3aa: CASRGQISSYNSPLHF; CDR3nt: TGTGCCAGTAGGGGACAGATCAGCTCCTATAATTCACCCCTCCACTTT
d_gene: TRBD1; j_gene: TRBJ2-2; v_gene: TRBV27; len: 13; abundance: many; CDR3aa: CASRRQGAGELFF; CDR3nt: TGTGCCAGCAGGAGACAGGGGGCCGGGGAGCTGTTTTTT
d_gene: .; j_gene: TRBJ2-3; v_gene: TRBV6-2/TRBV6-3; len: 16; abundance: .; CDR3aa: CASSYSLPGETDTQYF; CDR3nt: TGTGCCAGCAGTTACTCTTTGCCAGGGGAAACAGATACGCAGTATTTT
d_gene: .; j_gene: TRBJ2-1; v_gene: TRBV20-1; len: 12; abundance: few; CDR3aa: CSGGASSGEQFF; CDR3nt: TGCAGTGGGGGGGCCAGCTCGGGTGAGCAGTTCTTC
d_gene: .; j_gene: TRBJ1-1; v_gene: TRBV5-1; len: 16; abundance: few; CDR3aa: CASSDPQVRMNTEAFF; CDR3nt: TGCGCCAGCAGCGACCCCCAGGTGAGGATGAACACTGAAGCTTTCTTT
d_gene: .; j_gene: TRBJ2-7; v_gene: TRBV7-9; len: 14; abundance: many; CDR3aa: CASSLHADSYEQYF; CDR3nt: TGTGCCAGCAGCTTACACGCGGATTCCTACGAGCAGTACTTC
d_gene: .; j_gene: TRBJ1-5; v_gene: TRBV19; len: 13; abundance: few; CDR3aa: CASGLVGGRPQHF; CDR3nt: TGTGCCAGTGGATTGGTTGGGGGGCGGCCCCAGCATTTT
d_gene: TRBD2; j_gene: TRBJ2-5; v_gene: TRBV30; len: 15; abundance: .; CDR3aa: CAWSLAGGPRETQYF; CDR3nt: TGTGCCTGGAGTCTAGCGGGAGGGCCTCGGGAGACCCAGTACTTC
d_gene: TRBD1; j_gene: TRBJ1-2; v_gene: TRBV7-9; len: 13; abundance: .; CDR3aa: CASSDEGGSGYTF; CDR3nt: TGTGCCAGCAGCGACGAAGGGGGCTCTGGCTACACCTTC
d_gene: .; j_gene: TRBJ2-1; v_gene: TRBV7-9; len: 13; abundance: few; CDR3aa: CASRDENRHEQFF; CDR3nt: TGTGCCAGCAGGGACGAGAACCGGCATGAGCAGTTCTTC
d_gene: TRBD2; j_gene: TRBJ2-5; v_gene: TRBV7-9; len: 15; abundance: .; CDR3aa: CASSPHLQAGETQYF; CDR3nt: TGTGCCAGCAGCCCACACCTGCAAGCGGGGGAGACCCAGTACTTC
d_gene: TRBD2; j_gene: TRBJ2-1; v_gene: TRBV2; len: 15; abundance: few; CDR3aa: CASRELAGVNNEQFF; CDR3nt: TGTGCCAGCAGGGAACTAGCGGGAGTGAACAATGAGCAGTTCTTC
d_gene: .; j_gene: TRBJ2-3; v_gene: TRBV12-3/TRBV12-4; len: 14; abundance: few; CDR3aa: CASSLLGGPDTQYF; CDR3nt: TGTGCCAGCAGCCTCCTGGGGGGGCCAGATACGCAGTATTTT
d_gene: .; j_gene: TRBJ2-4; v_gene: TRBV20-1; len: 14; abundance: .; CDR3aa: CSAHRDLAKNIQYF; CDR3nt: TGCAGTGCCCACCGGGACTTAGCCAAAAACATTCAGTACTTC
d_gene: .; j_gene: TRBJ1-1; v_gene: TRBV5-6; len: 15; abundance: .; CDR3aa: CASSSNVQGYTEAFF; CDR3nt: TGTGCCAGCAGCTCAAACGTGCAGGGTTACACTGAAGCTTTCTTT
d_gene: .; j_gene: TRBJ1-2; v_gene: TRBV12-3/TRBV12-4; len: 14; abundance: .; CDR3aa: CASSPPSDNYGYTF; CDR3nt: TGTGCCAGCAGTCCCCCTTCAGATAACTATGGCTACACCTTC
d_gene: .; j_gene: TRBJ1-5; v_gene: TRBV2; len: 13; abundance: many; CDR3aa: CASSEGGNQPQHF; CDR3nt: TGTGCCAGCAGTGAAGGCGGCAATCAGCCCCAGCATTTT
d_gene: .; j_gene: TRBJ2-5; v_gene: TRBV7-3; len: 15; abundance: .; CDR3aa: CASSPTREPRETQYF; CDR3nt: TGTGCCAGCAGCCCAACCCGGGAGCCAAGAGAGACCCAGTACTTC
d_gene: .; j_gene: TRBJ2-6; v_gene: TRBV7-9; len: 19; abundance: .; CDR3aa: CASSLGRDGLSSGANVLTF; CDR3nt: TGTGCCAGCAGCTTAGGGAGGGACGGCTTGAGCTCTGGGGCCAACGTCCTGACTTTC
d_gene: .; j_gene: TRBJ1-1; v_gene: TRBV20-1; len: 15; abundance: .; CDR3aa: CSAYVGGSTNTEAFF; CDR3nt: TGCAGTGCTTACGTGGGGGGCTCAACGAACACTGAAGCTTTCTTT
d_gene: TRBD1; j_gene: TRBJ1-1; v_gene: TRBV20-1; len: 17; abundance: many; CDR3aa: CSARDFASGTGGTEAFF; CDR3nt: TGCAGTGCTAGAGATTTCGCATCAGGGACAGGGGGCACTGAAGCTTTCTTT
d_gene: .; j_gene: TRBJ1-5; v_gene: TRBV5-6; len: 15; abundance: .; CDR3aa: CASSPSTNGYQPQHF; CDR3nt: TGTGCCAGCAGCCCCTCAACCAACGGGTATCAGCCCCAGCATTTT
d_gene: .; j_gene: TRBJ1-1; v_gene: TRBV6-5; len: 13; abundance: .; CDR3aa: CASNQNMNTEAFF; CDR3nt: TGTGCCAGCAATCAGAACATGAACACTGAAGCTTTCTTT
d_gene: .; j_gene: TRBJ1-1; v_gene: TRBV29-1; len: 15; abundance: few; CDR3aa: CSVDTSGAGNTEAFF; CDR3nt: TGCAGCGTTGATACTAGCGGGGCGGGGAACACTGAAGCTTTCTTT
d_gene: .; j_gene: TRBJ1-2; v_gene: TRBV15; len: 14; abundance: few; CDR3aa: CATSRDRAVDGYTF; CDR3nt: TGTGCCACCAGCAGAGATAGAGCGGTCGATGGCTACACCTTC
d_gene: TRBD1; j_gene: TRBJ2-5; v_gene: TRBV5-6; len: 17; abundance: .; CDR3aa: CASSLRQGQGLPETQYF; CDR3nt: TGTGCCAGCAGCTTGAGGCAGGGACAGGGTCTCCCAGAGACCCAGTACTTC
d_gene: .; j_gene: TRBJ1-1; v_gene: TRBV29-1; len: 15; abundance: few; CDR3aa: CSVGPAIGMNTEAFF; CDR3nt: TGCAGCGTTGGACCTGCAATCGGAATGAACACTGAAGCTTTCTTT
d_gene: TRBD1; j_gene: TRBJ2-7; v_gene: TRBV6-1; len: 15; abundance: .; CDR3aa: CASSELTGGFSVQYF; CDR3nt: TGTGCCAGCAGTGAACTTACAGGGGGTTTTTCTGTGCAGTACTTC
d_gene: .; j_gene: TRBJ1-2; v_gene: TRBV12-3/TRBV12-4; len: 14; abundance: few; CDR3aa: CASRETVRGLGYTF; CDR3nt: TGTGCCAGCAGGGAAACAGTACGGGGTTTAGGCTACACCTTC
d_gene: TRBD2; j_gene: TRBJ2-3; v_gene: TRBV5-1; len: 17; abundance: few; CDR3aa: CASSLRIAGASGDTQYF; CDR3nt: TGCGCCAGCAGCTTGCGGATAGCGGGGGCTAGCGGAGATACGCAGTATTTT
d_gene: .; j_gene: TRBJ2-1; v_gene: TRBV10-3; len: 13; abundance: few; CDR3aa: CAISESLIDEQFF; CDR3nt: TGTGCCATCAGTGAGTCCTTGATTGATGAGCAGTTCTTC
d_gene: .; j_gene: TRBJ2-2; v_gene: TRBV5-1; len: 16; abundance: .; CDR3aa: CASSLASGSSTGELFF; CDR3nt: TGCGCCAGCAGCTTGGCTAGTGGATCGAGCACCGGGGAGCTGTTTTTT
d_gene: .; j_gene: TRBJ2-1; v_gene: TRBV29-1; len: 14; abundance: few; CDR3aa: CSVDWGSSYNEQFF; CDR3nt: TGCAGCGTTGATTGGGGGAGCTCCTACAATGAGCAGTTCTTC
d_gene: .; j_gene: TRBJ1-2; v_gene: TRBV27; len: 14; abundance: many; CDR3aa: CASSFTGSIRGYTF; CDR3nt: TGTGCCAGCAGTTTTACAGGGTCGATAAGAGGCTACACCTTC
d_gene: .; j_gene: TRBJ1-2; v_gene: TRBV7-9; len: 13; abundance: .; CDR3aa: CASSLIRGEGYTF; CDR3nt: TGTGCCAGCAGCTTAATCCGGGGAGAAGGCTACACCTTC
d_gene: .; j_gene: TRBJ2-1; v_gene: TRBV30; len: 14; abundance: few; CDR3aa: CAWRHLGGGNEQFF; CDR3nt: TGTGCCTGGAGGCATTTGGGCGGAGGGAATGAGCAGTTCTTC
d_gene: .; j_gene: TRBJ2-1; v_gene: TRBV28; len: 13; abundance: few; CDR3aa: CATFFAPNNEQFF; CDR3nt: TGTGCCACCTTTTTCGCTCCGAACAATGAGCAGTTCTTC
d_gene: TRBD1; j_gene: TRBJ1-4; v_gene: TRBV29-1; len: 12; abundance: .; CDR3aa: CSGGDSNEKLFF; CDR3nt: TGCAGCGGGGGGGACAGCAATGAAAAACTGTTTTTT
d_gene: .; j_gene: TRBJ1-1; v_gene: TRBV20-1; len: 13; abundance: .; CDR3aa: CSAGMGVNTEAFF; CDR3nt: TGCAGTGCTGGGATGGGTGTGAACACTGAAGCTTTCTTT
d_gene: .; j_gene: TRBJ1-1; v_gene: TRBV7-9; len: 13; abundance: few; CDR3aa: CASSPELRTEAFF; CDR3nt: TGTGCCAGCAGCCCCGAATTAAGGACTGAAGCTTTCTTT
d_gene: .; j_gene: TRBJ2-5; v_gene: TRBV20-1; len: 13; abundance: many; CDR3aa: CSARASGLGTQYF; CDR3nt: TGCAGTGCTAGAGCCTCTGGCCTTGGGACCCAGTACTTC